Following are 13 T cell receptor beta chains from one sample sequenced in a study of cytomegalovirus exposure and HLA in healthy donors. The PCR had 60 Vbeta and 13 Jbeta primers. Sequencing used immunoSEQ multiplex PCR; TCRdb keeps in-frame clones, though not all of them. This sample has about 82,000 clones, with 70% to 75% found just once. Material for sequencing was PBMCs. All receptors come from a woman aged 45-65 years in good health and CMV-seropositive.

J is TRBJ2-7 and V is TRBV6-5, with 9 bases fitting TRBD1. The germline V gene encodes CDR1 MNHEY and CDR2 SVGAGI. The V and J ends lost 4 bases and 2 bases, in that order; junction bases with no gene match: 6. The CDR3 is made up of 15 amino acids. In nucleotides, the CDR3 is TGTGCCAGCAGTTTAGGGACAGGGCGCACCTACGAGCAGTACTTC. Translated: CASSLGTGRTYEQYF.

DNA of the CDR3: TGTGCCTGGAGTACATGGACAGGGGGCGCGGAATACACCTTC. The encoded protein is CAWSTWTGGAEYTF. The J gene is TRBJ1-2, the V gene TRBV30; TRBD1 matches at 11 bases. V was clipped by 2 bases and J by 11 bases; unmatched bases: 10. CDR1 is GTSNPN, CDR2 SVGIG, per germline (reference sequence). The CDR3 is made up of 14 amino acids. The whole variable domain, filled in from reference TRBV30 and TRBJ1-2, reads SQTIHQWPATLVQPVGSPLSLECTVEGTSNPNLYWYRQAAGRGLQLLFYSVGIGQISSEVPQNLSASRPQDRQFILSSKKLLLSDSGFYLCAWSTWTGGAEYTFGSGTRLTVV.

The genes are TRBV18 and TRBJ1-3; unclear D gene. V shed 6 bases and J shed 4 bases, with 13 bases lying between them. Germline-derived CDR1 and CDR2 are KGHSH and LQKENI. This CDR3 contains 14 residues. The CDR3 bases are TGTGCCAGCTCCCCCCAGCGCGAGGGAAACACCATATATTTT. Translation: CASSPQREGNTIYF.

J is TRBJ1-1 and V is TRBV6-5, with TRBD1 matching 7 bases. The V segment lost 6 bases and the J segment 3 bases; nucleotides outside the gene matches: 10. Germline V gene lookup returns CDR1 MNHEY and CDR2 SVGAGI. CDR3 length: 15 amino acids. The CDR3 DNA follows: TGTGCCAGCAGCCCGGACAGGTCGAGGGACACTGAAGCTTTCTTT. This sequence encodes CASSPDRSRDTEAFF.

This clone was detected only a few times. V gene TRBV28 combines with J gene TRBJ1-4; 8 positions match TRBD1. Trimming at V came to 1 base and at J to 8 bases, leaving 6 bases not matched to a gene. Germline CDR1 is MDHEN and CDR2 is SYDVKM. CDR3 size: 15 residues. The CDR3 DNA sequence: TGTGCCAGCAGTTTATCTGGGACAGGCCGGGAAAAACTGTTTTTT. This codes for CASSLSGTGREKLFF.

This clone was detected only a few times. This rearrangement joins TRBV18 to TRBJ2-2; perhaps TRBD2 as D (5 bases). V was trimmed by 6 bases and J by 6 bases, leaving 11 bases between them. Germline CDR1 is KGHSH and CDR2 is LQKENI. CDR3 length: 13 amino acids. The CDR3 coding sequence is TGTGCCAGCTCGACCGGGGTGCCCGGGGAGCTGTTTTTT. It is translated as CASSTGVPGELFF. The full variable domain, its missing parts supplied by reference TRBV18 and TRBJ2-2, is NAGVMQNPRHLVRRRGQEARLRCSPMKGHSHVYWYRQLPEEGLKFMVYLQKENIIDESGMPKERFSAEFPKEGPSILRIQQVVRGDSAAYFCASSTGVPGELFFGEGSRLTVL.

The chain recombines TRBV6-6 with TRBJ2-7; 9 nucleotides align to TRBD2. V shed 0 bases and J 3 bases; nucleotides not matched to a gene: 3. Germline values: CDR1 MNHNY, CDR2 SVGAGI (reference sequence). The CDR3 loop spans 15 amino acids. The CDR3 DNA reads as TGTGCCAGCAGTTACTCGGCGGGAGGGGTCTACGAGCAGTACTTC. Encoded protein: CASSYSAGGVYEQYF.

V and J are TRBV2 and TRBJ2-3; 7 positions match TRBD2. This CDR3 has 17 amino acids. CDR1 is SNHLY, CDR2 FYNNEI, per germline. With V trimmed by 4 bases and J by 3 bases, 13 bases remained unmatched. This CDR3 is CASSGGGGSRITDTQYF. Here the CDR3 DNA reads TGTGCCAGCAGTGGTGGCGGCGGGAGTAGGATTACAGATACGCAGTATTTT.

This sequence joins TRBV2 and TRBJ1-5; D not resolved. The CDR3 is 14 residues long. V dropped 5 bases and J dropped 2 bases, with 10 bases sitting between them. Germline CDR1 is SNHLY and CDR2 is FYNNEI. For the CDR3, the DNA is TGTGCCAGCAGTAAGAATTCAGGCAATCAGCCCCAGCATTTT. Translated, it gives CASSKNSGNQPQHF. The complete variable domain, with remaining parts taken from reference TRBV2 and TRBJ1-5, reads EPEVTQTPSHQVTQMGQEVILRCVPISNHLYFYWYRQILGQKVEFLVSFYNNEISEKSEIFDDQFSVERPDGSNFTLKIRSTKLEDSAMYFCASSKNSGNQPQHFGDGTRLSIL.

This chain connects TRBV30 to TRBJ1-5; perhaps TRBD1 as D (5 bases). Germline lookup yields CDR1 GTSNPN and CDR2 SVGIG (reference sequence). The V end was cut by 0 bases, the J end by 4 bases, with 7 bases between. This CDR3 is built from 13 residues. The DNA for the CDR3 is TGTGCCTGGAGTGTAGGGGTGAATCAGCCCCAGCATTTT. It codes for CAWSVGVNQPQHF.

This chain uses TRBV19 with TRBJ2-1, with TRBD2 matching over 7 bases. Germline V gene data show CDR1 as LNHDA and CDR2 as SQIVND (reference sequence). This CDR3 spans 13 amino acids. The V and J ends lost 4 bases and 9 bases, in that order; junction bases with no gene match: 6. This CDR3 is CASSSTAGVEQFF. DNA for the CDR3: TGTGCCAGTAGTAGTACCGCGGGAGTTGAGCAGTTCTTC.

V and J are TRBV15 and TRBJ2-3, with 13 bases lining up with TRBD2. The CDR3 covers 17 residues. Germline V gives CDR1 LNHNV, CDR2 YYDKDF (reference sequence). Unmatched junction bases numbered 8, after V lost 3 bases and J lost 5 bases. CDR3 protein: CATSRQRLAGGIDTQYF. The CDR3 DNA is TGTGCCACCAGCAGGCAACGACTAGCGGGAGGTATAGATACGCAGTATTTT.

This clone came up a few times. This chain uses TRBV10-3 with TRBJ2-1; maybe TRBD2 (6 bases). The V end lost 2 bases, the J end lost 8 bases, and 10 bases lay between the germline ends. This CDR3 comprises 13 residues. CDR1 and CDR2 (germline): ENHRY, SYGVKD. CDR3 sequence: CAISETSLDEQFF. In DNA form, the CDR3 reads TGTGCCATCAGTGAGACTAGCTTGGATGAGCAGTTCTTC.